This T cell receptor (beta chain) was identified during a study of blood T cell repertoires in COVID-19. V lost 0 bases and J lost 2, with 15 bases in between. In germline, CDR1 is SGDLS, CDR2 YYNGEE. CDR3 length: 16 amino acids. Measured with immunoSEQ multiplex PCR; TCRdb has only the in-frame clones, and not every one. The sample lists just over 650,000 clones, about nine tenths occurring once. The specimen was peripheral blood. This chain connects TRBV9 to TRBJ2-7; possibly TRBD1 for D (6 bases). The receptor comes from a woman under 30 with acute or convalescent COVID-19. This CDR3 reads CASSVDGTSRAYEQYF. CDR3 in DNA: TGTGCCAGCAGCGTAGACGGGACATCGAGAGCCTACGAGCAGTACTTC.